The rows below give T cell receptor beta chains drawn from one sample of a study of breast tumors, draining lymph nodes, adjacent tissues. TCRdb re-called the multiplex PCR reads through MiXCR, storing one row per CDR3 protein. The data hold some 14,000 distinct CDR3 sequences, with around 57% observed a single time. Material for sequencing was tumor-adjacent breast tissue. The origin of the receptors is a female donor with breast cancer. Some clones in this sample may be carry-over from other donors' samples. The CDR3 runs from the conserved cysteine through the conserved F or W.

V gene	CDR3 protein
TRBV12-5	CASAKAGVRLYNEQFF
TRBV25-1	CASSPGRGAPETQYF
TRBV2	CASRILAAQETQYF
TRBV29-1	CSVRLQGSGNTEAFF
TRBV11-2	CASSSSDKEIEQYF
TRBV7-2	CASSLGWMPLHF
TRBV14	CASSQEGWRGYTF
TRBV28	CATEGDRASGYTF
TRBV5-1	CASSLGGTASYEQYF
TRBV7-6	CASSLAQPTGPSEQYF
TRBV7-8	CASSLADRRPQHF
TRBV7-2	CASSLVTGGIYGYTF
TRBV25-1	CASSDGTGSRKLFF
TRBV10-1	CASSDSMRGTTYEQYF
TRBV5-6	CASSLAHEQYF
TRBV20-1	CSAGPRGCGWETQYF
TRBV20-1	CSVRSGLAKVTQYF
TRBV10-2	CASSDPSLAGVYEQYF
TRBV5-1	CASSLALRQAYEQYF
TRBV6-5	CASSYSQVGYEQYF
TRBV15	CAASRGPGAKETQYF
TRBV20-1	CSARDSRLHHGYTF
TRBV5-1	CASSLEVALGIQYF
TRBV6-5	CASSHTIRLAGNNEQFF
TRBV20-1	CSASPTQETQYF
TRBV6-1	CASSELRGQGYGYTF
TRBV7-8	CASSLSSGGVEQYF
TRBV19	CASSDVGLYEQYF
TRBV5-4	CASSLVPSGWGEQYF
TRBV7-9	CASTLQGRVTEAFF
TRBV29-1	CSVEPGRESDEQFF
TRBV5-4	CASSFGGGGTDTQYF
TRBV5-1	CASSEDVDTQYF
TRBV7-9	CASRQSQHWLTYGYTF